This TCR beta chain is drawn from a study of spatial heterogeneity in lung cancer. On the study more broadly: Alpha-chain sequences were detected in numbers that were consistently lower than beta-chain sequences. Study-wide points: Whereas they appeared in blood less at follow-up, ubiquitous expanded tumor TCRs appeared there more at resection.

This CDR3 spans 16 amino acids. Between the trimmed V and J ends, which lost 1 base and 2 bases, there was a span of 15 bases. Germline CDR1 MGHRA, CDR2 YSYEKL. This clonotype was seen ten or more times. Its antigen is still unknown. Indicated time point: sample taken at primary tumor resection. TCRs were sequenced from unsorted whole RNA of tumor, nontumor lung or PBMC. Donors were fewer than 90 untreated early-stage non-small cell lung cancer patients. Every TCR cDNA molecule carried a tag that served as a unique molecular identifier. TCRdb ran MiXCR on the 5' RACE reads and lists one entry per CDR3 protein. The table includes roughly 39,000 distinct CDR3 sequences, less than 6% detected once.

V gene TRBV4-1 combines with J gene TRBJ2-7, with D maybe TRBD1 (6 bases). This sequence was found in a male donor with early-stage non-small cell lung cancer. The starting material was PBMCs, obtained at surgery. The CDR3 bases are TGCGCCAGCAGCCAAGTCCTGACAGGTCCCCCCTACGAGCAGTACTTC. Amino acid sequence: CASSQVLTGPPYEQYF.